The 20 T cell receptor beta chains reported below all come from one sample, sequenced in a study of Ad26.COV2.S vaccination and SARS-CoV-2 variants. The data were produced by immunoSEQ multiplex PCR, yet TCRdb's version contains in-frame clones alone and is incomplete. The sample holds roughly 460,000 clones, approximately 90% seen once. Treatment in this sample: some 19 received Ad26.COV2.S at low or high dose, single or two shots; five or six received placebo; per-sample allocation not given. The samples date from day 63 after the first vaccine or placebo injection. Here the sequenced sample was peripheral blood, taken in a trial of Ad26.COV2.S vaccine versus placebo. Every receptor here comes from a person aged 18-65 years who received the Ad26.COV2.S COVID-19 vaccine or a placebo.

The V call is TRBV5-8, the J call TRBJ1-1; no reliable D call. The germline V gene has CDR1 SGHTS and CDR2 YDEGEE. V was clipped by 0 bases and J by 8 bases, with 5 bases between them. The CDR3 covers 11 residues. In DNA, the CDR3 is TGTGCCAGCAGCTTGGTGCGGGAAGCTTTCTTT. This sequence encodes CASSLVREAFF.

This rearrangement joins TRBV3-1 (or the pseudogene TRBV3-2) to TRBJ2-1; D may be TRBD1 or TRBD2 (5 bases each). In germline, CDR1 is LGHDT, CDR2 YNNKEL (reference sequence). The V and J ends lost 0 bases and 0 bases respectively, with 15 bases between them. CDR3 length: 18 amino acids. CDR3 residues: CASSQDWDPQSSYNEQFF. The CDR3 bases are TGTGCCAGCAGCCAAGATTGGGACCCTCAGAGCTCCTACAATGAGCAGTTCTTC.

This clone was seen a few times. This chain uses TRBV7-8 with TRBJ2-5, with 10 positions matching TRBD2. The CDR3 has 15 residues. J was trimmed by 4 bases and V by 4 bases; bases with no gene match: 6. CDR1 SGHVS and CDR2 FQNEAQ come from the germline V gene. The CDR3 DNA is TGTGCCAGCAGCTCCAGCGGGAGGGCCCGAGAGACCCAGTACTTC. Protein: CASSSSGRARETQYF.

The chain links TRBV10-2 to TRBJ2-2; TRBD2 is a possible D gene (5 bases). This CDR3 is 13 amino acids long. Between the trimmed V and J ends, which lost 8 bases and 0 bases, there was a span of 7 bases. Germline-derived CDR1 and CDR2 are WSHSY and SAAADI. CDR3 in DNA: TGCGCCAGCTCGGGGACGAACACCGGGGAGCTGTTTTTT. Amino acids: CASSGTNTGELFF.

This chain connects TRBV7-3 to TRBJ2-1, with D hard to call. CDR3 length equals 15 residues. Germline lookup yields CDR1 SGHTA and CDR2 FQGTGA. Trimming stripped 5 bases from V and 7 bases from J, with 18 bases between. The CDR3 loop is CASSRWGSSGNEQFF. The CDR3 nucleotides read TGTGCCAGCAGCCGCTGGGGATCCTCGGGTAATGAGCAGTTCTTC.

This chain joins TRBV5-4 and TRBJ1-6; D not resolved. V was pared by 4 bases and J by 10 bases, with 9 bases between. The CDR3 contains 12 residues. Per germline, CDR1 SGHNT and CDR2 YYREEE (reference sequence). The CDR3 is CASSPTGSPLHF. Here the CDR3 DNA reads TGTGCCAGCAGCCCTACGGGGTCACCCCTCCACTTT.

The chain carries TRBV24-1 and TRBJ2-7, with D possibly TRBD2 on 5 matching bases. The germline CDR1 and CDR2 sequences are KGHDR and SFDVKD. There are 12 residues in the CDR3. Trimming took 3 bases from V and 12 from J, leaving 14 bases between them. Here the CDR3 DNA reads TGTGCCACCAGTGATAGGAGTGGGGAGTGGTACTTC. As protein: CATSDRSGEWYF.

V usage is TRBV25-1 and J usage is TRBJ1-5, with D unclear. Germline CDR1 and CDR2: MGHDK and SYGVNS. V was shortened by 2 bases and J by 1 base, with 9 bases between the two germline ends. There are 15 residues in the CDR3. The CDR3 region is CASSEGQVSNQPQHF. CDR3 coding DNA: TGTGCCAGCAGTGAAGGGCAGGTGAGCAATCAGCCCCAGCATTTT. Filled out from reference TRBV25-1 and TRBJ1-5, the complete variable domain reads EADIYQTPRYLVIGTGKKITLECSQTMGHDKMYWYQQDPGMELHLIHYSYGVNSTEKGDLSSESTVSRIRTEHFPLTLESARPSHTSQYLCASSEGQVSNQPQHFGDGTRLSIL.

The V and J genes are TRBV5-4 and TRBJ2-5, with a weak D call TRBD1 (5 bases). V lost 0 bases, J lost 2 bases, and 11 bases lay in between. Per germline, CDR1 SGHNT and CDR2 YYREEE (reference sequence). The CDR3 consists of 15 residues. CDR3 sequence (DNA): TGTGCCAGCAGCTTGGGGCAGGGCCTTCAAGAGACCCAGTACTTC. This sequence encodes CASSLGQGLQETQYF. Drawing the rest from reference TRBV5-4 and TRBJ2-5, the complete variable domain is ETGVTQSPTHLIKTRGQQVTLRCSSQSGHNTVSWYQQALGQGPQFIFQYYREEENGRGNFPPRFSGLQFPNYSSELNVNALELDDSALYLCASSLGQGLQETQYFGPGTRLLVL.

V usage is TRBV30 and J usage is TRBJ1-1, with 7 bases identical to TRBD1. Germline V gene data show CDR1 as GTSNPN and CDR2 as SVGIG (reference sequence). After removal of 5 bases from V and 5 bases from J, the junction contained 8 bases not matched to a gene. CDR3 size: 13 residues. The CDR3 DNA follows: TGTGCCTGGGGACAGGAGAGGGATACTGAAGCTTTCTTT. Translating it yields CAWGQERDTEAFF.

The chain joins TRBV6-5 to TRBJ1-3, with D maybe TRBD1 (6 bases). The germline V gene has CDR1 MNHEY and CDR2 SVGAGI. The V end lost 2 bases, the J end lost 4 bases, and 6 bases lay between the germline ends. This CDR3 is 13 amino acids long. This CDR3 reads CASSYTGGNTIYF. Written as DNA, the CDR3 is TGTGCCAGCAGTTACACAGGGGGAAACACCATATATTTT.

The CDR3 loop reads CAIRGAGETYEQYF. The CDR3 DNA follows: TGTGCCATCAGGGGGGCAGGGGAGACCTACGAGCAGTACTTC. The chain uses TRBV10-3 and TRBJ2-7; D may be TRBD1 (6 bases). The V gene's germline CDR1 is ENHRY and CDR2 SYGVKD. This CDR3 has 14 residues. The V and J ends lost 6 bases and 2 bases respectively, with 14 bases between them.

This chain connects TRBV29-1 to TRBJ2-1; TRBD2 might be the D (7 bases). There are 16 residues in the CDR3. CDR1 is SQVTM, CDR2 ANQGSEA, per germline. Trimming took 2 bases from V and 1 from J, leaving 15 bases between them. The CDR3 bases are TGCAGCGTTGAACCTGGGGGGGCGGAATCCTACAATGAGCAGTTCTTC. Amino acids: CSVEPGGAESYNEQFF.

The chain uses TRBV4-1 and TRBJ2-1, with 8 bases aligning to TRBD1. V gave up 0 bases and J gave up 3 bases; unmatched junction bases: 7. CDR3 length: 17 amino acids. Germline V lookup: CDR1 MGHRA, CDR2 YSYEKL. The CDR3 DNA reads as TGCGCCAGCAGCCAAGATTGGACAGGGAGTTTCTACAATGAGCAGTTCTTC. Protein: CASSQDWTGSFYNEQFF.

This sequence joins TRBV7-2 and TRBJ2-5; D remains ambiguous. Germline-derived CDR1 and CDR2 are SGHTA and FQGNSA. This CDR3 has 14 amino acids. The V and J ends lost 0 bases and 4 bases respectively, with 9 bases between them. CDR3 DNA sequence: TGTGCCAGCAGCTTAGCGGTGGGTCCAGAGACCCAGTACTTC. Protein product: CASSLAVGPETQYF. Variable domain in full (rest from reference TRBV7-2 and TRBJ2-5): GAGVSQSPSNKVTEKGKDVELRCDPISGHTALYWYRQSLGQGLEFLIYFQGNSAPDKSGLPSDRFSAERTGGSVSTLTIQRTQQEDSAVYLCASSLAVGPETQYFGPGTRLLVL.

The CDR3 DNA sequence: TGTGCCAGCAGTTTAGATGAGGAGCAGTACTTC. Translating it yields CASSLDEEQYF. This chain uses TRBV12-3 or TRBV12-4 with TRBJ2-7; no firm D call. This CDR3 has 11 amino acids. The germline V and J ends were trimmed by 1 base and 7 bases, with 5 bases remaining between them.

The V call is TRBV29-1, the J call TRBJ1-5; D unclear. With 5 bases removed from V and 4 bases from J, the gap between germline ends came to 9 bases. Per germline, CDR1 SQVTM and CDR2 ANQGSEA. The CDR3 contains 12 residues. The DNA of the CDR3 is TGCAGCGTTTTGACGGGGAATCAGCCCCAGCATTTT. It codes for CSVLTGNQPQHF.

The chain is built from TRBV10-3 and TRBJ1-2; tentative D call: TRBD1 (6 bases). This CDR3 is built from 16 residues. The V and J ends lost 3 bases and 2 bases respectively, with 16 bases between them. Germline V gene lookup returns CDR1 ENHRY and CDR2 SYGVKD. The CDR3 region is CAISDSRGGNNYGYTF. DNA of the CDR3: TGTGCCATCAGTGATAGTAGGGGGGGAAACAACTATGGCTACACCTTC.

The chain links TRBV7-2 to TRBJ2-1; 14 nucleotides match TRBD2. J was trimmed by 9 bases and V by 1 base; bases with no gene match: 8. Germline assignment: CDR1 SGHTA and CDR2 FQGNSA. This CDR3 has 17 amino acids. The CDR3 coding sequence is TGTGCCAGCAGCTTAGACGGGACTAGCGGGGGTATCAGTGAGCAGTTCTTC. Translated, it gives CASSLDGTSGGISEQFF.

This chain uses TRBV18 with TRBJ1-2, with D unclear. The CDR3 consists of 13 residues. V was shortened by 2 bases and J by 5 bases, with 9 bases between the two germline ends. Germline V gives CDR1 KGHSH, CDR2 LQKENI. This CDR3 is CASSPRASYGYTF. The CDR3 DNA sequence: TGTGCCAGCTCACCAAGGGCATCTTATGGCTACACCTTC.